The 32 T cell receptor beta chains below all came from one sample that was sequenced in a study of T-cell memory formation after mild COVID-19. TCRdb re-called the 5' RACE reads with MiXCR, one entry per CDR3 protein. The sample shows a few hundred thousand distinct CDR3 sequences, around 21% of them seen only once. The sample was PBMCs or a T cell subset sorted from them (not recorded which). The source of these receptors is an adult woman who had mild COVID-19 (a few samples of this study predate the infection). Cell type and time point are not known.

This clonotype appeared a few times. The V and J genes are TRBV12-3 or TRBV12-4 and TRBJ1-6, with D unclear. V dropped 7 bases and J dropped 4 bases, with 14 bases sitting between them. The CDR3 loop spans 15 amino acids. The CDR3 here is CASIPNVGYNSPLHF. Written as DNA, the CDR3 is TGTGCCAGCATCCCGAACGTCGGGTATAATTCACCCCTCCACTTT.

The chain carries TRBV3-1 and TRBJ1-5; 7 bases align to TRBD1. Germline V gene sequence: CDR1 LGHDT, CDR2 YNNKEL (reference sequence). The junction had 6 bases not matched to a gene; V was cut back by 1 base and J by 6 bases. The CDR3 sequence is 15 residues long. DNA of the CDR3: TGTGCCAGCAGCCAAGTATGGACAGGCGTTCAGCCCCAGCATTTT. Amino acid sequence: CASSQVWTGVQPQHF.

This clonotype was detected a few times. In DNA, the CDR3 is TGCGCCAGCAGCTTCTTCCCGGGACAGGCGAACTATGGCTACACCTTC. Translation gives CASSFFPGQANYGYTF. The chain joins TRBV5-1 to TRBJ1-2, with 8 positions matching TRBD1. Germline CDR1 SGHRS, CDR2 YFSETQ. The CDR3 loop spans 16 amino acids. V lost 2 bases and J lost 2; bases outside the gene matches: 8.

The chain carries TRBV20-1 and TRBJ2-2, with TRBD2 identical over 12 bases. CDR3 length: 14 residues. Germline CDR1 reads DFQATT; CDR2 reads SNEGSKA (reference sequence). J gave up 7 bases and V 3 bases, and 3 bases lay outside the gene matches. CDR3 nucleotides: TGCAGTGCTAGGACTAGCGGGAGTATCGGGGAGCTGTTTTTT. This translates into CSARTSGSIGELFF.

The J gene is TRBJ2-7, the V gene TRBV19, with D perhaps assigned TRBD1 or TRBD2 (6 bases each). The CDR3 has 14 residues. V was clipped by 4 bases and J by 2 bases, with 12 bases between them. CDR1 is LNHDA, CDR2 SQIVND, per germline (reference sequence). CDR3 bases: TGTGCCAGTAGTAGGGGGGCCCCTACCTACGAGCAGTACTTC. Its protein product is CASSRGAPTYEQYF.

There are a few counts of this clonotype. CDR3: CASSSTRREADTQYF. The CDR3 nucleotides are TGTGCCAGCAGCTCTACACGGAGAGAAGCAGATACGCAGTATTTT. This sequence joins TRBV7-9 and TRBJ2-3; D remains ambiguous. Germline loops: CDR1 SEHNR, CDR2 FQNEAQ (reference sequence). This CDR3 is built from 15 residues. V lost 4 bases, J lost 4 bases, and 15 bases lay in between. Looking up the rest from reference TRBV7-9 and TRBJ2-3 gives the full variable domain: DTGVSQNPRHKITKRGQNVTFRCDPISEHNRLYWYRQTLGQGPEFLTYFQNEAQLEKSRLLSDRFSAERPKGSFSTLEIQRTEQGDSAMYLCASSSTRREADTQYFGPGTRLTVL.

The genes are TRBV9 and TRBJ2-6, with TRBD1 matching 7 bases. With V trimmed by 4 bases and J by 2 bases, 12 bases remained unmatched. This CDR3 comprises 18 residues. CDR1 and CDR2 from the germline V gene are SGDLS and YYNGEE. The CDR3: CASSTPTGQNPGANVLTF. As DNA, the CDR3 is TGTGCCAGCAGCACGCCGACAGGGCAGAACCCTGGGGCCAACGTCCTGACTTTC.

V is TRBV12-3 or TRBV12-4 and J is TRBJ2-4; no reliable D call. The CDR3 extends over 14 amino acids. The V end was cut by 3 bases, the J end by 3 bases, with 9 bases between. CDR3 in amino acids: CASSLFGYKNIQYF. For the CDR3, the DNA is TGTGCCAGCAGTTTGTTCGGCTACAAAAACATTCAGTACTTC.

In its sample, this clonotype was seen a few times. In DNA, the CDR3 is TGTGCCAGCAGCTTGGGGGACAGCTGGGGTGGCTACACCTTC. This encodes CASSLGDSWGGYTF. The rearrangement joins TRBV5-5 to TRBJ1-2; 7 positions agree with TRBD1. The CDR3 is 14 amino acids. Germline V gene sequence: CDR1 SGHKS, CDR2 YYEKEE (reference sequence). Trimming removed 0 bases from V and 7 bases from J; junction bases left unmatched: 6.

J is TRBJ2-2 and V is TRBV19; TRBD1 matches at 8 bases. Looked up from germline, CDR1 is LNHDA and CDR2 is SQIVND (reference sequence). CDR3 length equals 16 residues. The J segment lost 6 bases and the V segment lost 3 bases, leaving 9 bases of the junction unmatched. The chain's CDR3 is CASSIPTGEVAGELFF. CDR3 DNA sequence: TGTGCCAGTAGTATCCCGACAGGGGAAGTCGCCGGGGAGCTGTTTTTT.

This chain links TRBV5-1 with TRBJ2-5; D possibly corresponds to TRBD2 (5 bases). With 4 bases removed from V and 4 bases from J, the gap between germline ends came to 17 bases. Germline lookup yields CDR1 SGHRS and CDR2 YFSETQ. CDR3 length: 15 amino acids. The CDR3 nucleotides read TGCGCCAGCAGCCCGGCTGGGGTAGCGACAGAGACCCAGTACTTC. It encodes CASSPAGVATETQYF.

The chain links TRBV15 to TRBJ2-7, with D possibly matching TRBD2 (6 bases). This CDR3 contains 18 residues. Trimming stripped 1 base from V and 6 bases from J, with 25 bases between. CDR1 and CDR2 from the germline V gene are LNHNV and YYDKDF (reference sequence). The CDR3 here is CATSRGRDVPGPIGEQYF. The DNA of the CDR3 is TGTGCCACCAGCAGAGGGAGGGACGTCCCCGGCCCTATCGGCGAGCAGTACTTC. The full variable domain, completed using reference TRBV15 and TRBJ2-7, is DAMVIQNPRYQVTQFGKPVTLSCSQTLNHNVMYWYQQKSSQAPKLLFHYYDKDFNNEADTPDNFQSRRPNTSFCFLDIRSPGLGDTAMYLCATSRGRDVPGPIGEQYFGPGTRLTVT.

V and J are TRBV5-1 and TRBJ1-1; TRBD1 aligns across 7 bases. Germline lookup yields CDR1 SGHRS and CDR2 YFSETQ. The length of the CDR3 is 15 residues. V dropped 6 bases and J dropped 1; count of bases not matched to a gene: 9. CDR3 loop: CASKVAGGTNTEAFF. CDR3 in DNA: TGCGCCAGCAAAGTTGCAGGGGGAACGAACACTGAAGCTTTCTTT.

The rearrangement uses TRBV4-3 and TRBJ2-7; D is uncertain. The length of the CDR3 is 15 residues. Germline CDR1 reads LGHNA; CDR2 reads YSLEER. V was clipped by 1 base and J by 4 bases, with 14 bases between them. CDR3 protein: CASSQGVTDEYEQYF. CDR3 nucleotide sequence: TGCGCCAGCAGCCAAGGGGTTACGGACGAATACGAGCAGTACTTC.

This chain connects TRBV20-1 to TRBJ1-2; D may be TRBD1 (6 bases). V dropped 0 bases and J dropped 1 base, with 9 bases sitting between them. This CDR3 has 14 residues. Germline-derived CDR1 and CDR2 are DFQATT and SNEGSKA (reference sequence). CDR3 in amino acids: CSAREGGSNYGYTF. DNA for the CDR3: TGCAGTGCTAGAGAAGGGGGGAGTAACTATGGCTACACCTTC.

This clonotype occurred a few times. This chain links TRBV29-1 with TRBJ2-7; D unresolved. Trimming pared 0 bases from V and 9 bases from J, leaving 15 bases between. The germline V gene has CDR1 SQVTM and CDR2 ANQGSEA. This CDR3 has 13 residues. The CDR3 nucleotides are TGCAGCGTTGAAGAGATGAAGGGCTCTTGGCAGTACTTC. Translated, it gives CSVEEMKGSWQYF.

V usage is TRBV19 and J usage is TRBJ2-4; D perhaps matches TRBD1 (6 bases). Germline V gene lookup returns CDR1 LNHDA and CDR2 SQIVND (reference sequence). V lost 4 bases and J 6 bases, leaving 16 bases between the germline ends. The CDR3 covers 15 residues. In DNA form, the CDR3 reads TGTGCCAGTAGTACAATACAGGGAGATGGAAACATTCAGTACTTC. Its protein product is CASSTIQGDGNIQYF.

The chain uses TRBV6-1 and TRBJ2-5; 13 bases are a match to TRBD2. V lost 7 bases to trimming and J lost 6 bases; unmatched junction nucleotides: 17. This CDR3 has 18 amino acids. Germline-derived CDR1 and CDR2 are MNHNS and SASEGT. CDR3 in DNA: TGTGCCAGCACCGGCAGGGGCGAAACTAGCGGGAGGGGACAGACCCAGTACTTC. This gives the protein CASTGRGETSGRGQTQYF.

This clonotype was counted only a few times. The gene calls are TRBV6-5 and TRBJ1-2, with 10 bases matching TRBD1. CDR1 MNHEY and CDR2 SVGAGI come from the germline V gene. CDR3 length: 16 amino acids. V lost 4 bases and J lost 8; bases outside the gene matches: 13. For the CDR3, the DNA is TGTGCCAGCAGTTCGCAAGCTGGGACAGGGGAGTACGGCTACACCTTC. Protein product: CASSSQAGTGEYGYTF.

This chain uses TRBV29-1 with TRBJ2-7; the match to TRBD2 covers 11 bases. Germline V lookup: CDR1 SQVTM, CDR2 ANQGSEA. CDR3 length: 17 residues. V trimming: 1 base; J trimming: 1 base; junction bases outside the gene matches: 9. The CDR3 DNA follows: TGCAGCGTTGAAGGCCTAACTAGCGGGAGTAGGTCCTACGAGCAGTACTTC. It translates to CSVEGLTSGSRSYEQYF.

This clonotype was recorded many times. The rearrangement links TRBV5-1 to TRBJ2-3; D remains unclear. The CDR3 runs to 16 residues. Germline lookup yields CDR1 SGHRS and CDR2 YFSETQ. Trimming removed 1 base from V and 0 bases from J, with 12 bases in between. CDR3 sequence (DNA): TGCGCCAGCAGCTTGATGGTGAGAACTAGCACAGATACGCAGTATTTT. It yields the protein CASSLMVRTSTDTQYF. Using reference TRBV5-1 and TRBJ2-3 for the parts outside the CDR3, the full variable domain is KAGVTQTPRYLIKTRGQQVTLSCSPISGHRSVSWYQQTPGQGLQFLFEYFSETQRNKGNFPGRFSGRQFSNSRSEMNVSTLELGDSALYLCASSLMVRTSTDTQYFGPGTRLTVL.

The chain recombines TRBV9 with TRBJ2-3, with a possible D match to TRBD1 (6 bases). From germline, CDR1 is SGDLS and CDR2 YYNGEE. This CDR3 has 14 residues. Trimming pared 3 bases from V and 0 bases from J, leaving 8 bases between. The CDR3 sequence is CASSGQVSTDTQYF. Written as DNA, the CDR3 is TGTGCCAGCAGCGGACAGGTTAGCACAGATACGCAGTATTTT.

This clonotype appeared a few times. This chain connects TRBV5-1 to TRBJ1-2; tentatively, D is TRBD1 (6 bases). Trimming cost V 3 bases and J 2 bases, with 14 bases left between them. The germline V gene has CDR1 SGHRS and CDR2 YFSETQ. CDR3 length: 15 residues. This CDR3 is CASSSDSAFNYGYTF. CDR3 nucleotides: TGCGCCAGCAGCTCGGACAGTGCCTTCAACTATGGCTACACCTTC.

This clonotype has just a few counts. The rearrangement links TRBV2 to TRBJ2-5, with 7 bases identical to TRBD2. This CDR3 region has 13 residues. Germline V CDR1 and CDR2: SNHLY, FYNNEI. The trim removed 3 bases at V and 5 bases at J, leaving 3 bases unmatched. The CDR3 coding sequence is TGTGCCAGCAGTGACTTACTAGCGGAGACCCAGTACTTC. Its translation: CASSDLLAETQYF.

This clonotype was observed a handful of times. This chain joins TRBV19 and TRBJ1-4; D ambiguous. The CDR3 runs to 12 residues. Germline V CDR1 and CDR2: LNHDA, SQIVND (reference sequence). V was trimmed by 3 bases and J by 2 bases, leaving 1 base between them. This CDR3 is CASSITNEKLFF. CDR3 bases: TGTGCCAGTAGTATCACTAATGAAAAACTGTTTTTT.

This clonotype was counted only a few times. The rearrangement links TRBV7-9 to TRBJ2-1; unclear D gene. With 5 bases removed from V and 10 bases from J, the gap between germline ends came to 9 bases. CDR1 is SEHNR and CDR2 is FQNEAQ in the germline V gene (reference sequence). The CDR3 contains 11 residues. CDR3 DNA: TGTGCCAGCAGCGCCTTGGGGGAGCAGTTCTTC. Translated, it gives CASSALGEQFF.

The genes are TRBV5-1 and TRBJ2-1; perhaps TRBD2 as D (7 bases). Per germline, CDR1 SGHRS and CDR2 YFSETQ. The CDR3 has 14 amino acids. The V end lost 5 bases, the J end lost 6 bases, and 15 bases lay between the germline ends. The CDR3 nucleotides read TGCGCCAGCAGTTACGGGGGGCCAATCAATGAGCAGTTCTTC. This gives the protein CASSYGGPINEQFF.

The gene calls are TRBV5-1 and TRBJ2-1; D is possibly TRBD1 (5 bases). This CDR3 is built from 12 residues. CDR1 is SGHRS, CDR2 YFSETQ, per germline. The germline V and J ends were trimmed by 4 bases and 6 bases, with 8 bases remaining between them. CDR3 region: CASSGRGNEQFF. The CDR3 DNA is TGCGCCAGCAGCGGTAGGGGCAATGAGCAGTTCTTC.

A few counts support this clonotype. The gene calls are TRBV10-3 and TRBJ2-7, with D perhaps matching TRBD1 (5 bases). V was shortened by 2 bases and J by 2 bases, with 7 bases between the two germline ends. Looked up from germline, CDR1 is ENHRY and CDR2 is SYGVKD. The CDR3 is made up of 13 amino acids. CDR3 residues: CAISEQGTYEQYF. The DNA of the CDR3 is TGTGCCATCAGTGAGCAGGGAACCTACGAGCAGTACTTC.

CDR3 in DNA: TGCAGTGCTTTTGACAGGAGGGAGACCCAGTACTTC. It encodes CSAFDRRETQYF. This chain links TRBV20-1 with TRBJ2-5, with TRBD1 as a possible D gene (6 bases). Germline V gene data show CDR1 as DFQATT and CDR2 as SNEGSKA (reference sequence). The V gene lost 5 bases and the J gene lost 5 bases, with 12 bases spanning the gap. The length of the CDR3 is 12 residues.

Only a few counts were recorded for this clonotype. The chain combines TRBV10-2 with TRBJ2-7; D is uncertain. Trimming pared 1 base from V and 7 bases from J, leaving 14 bases between. Germline lookup yields CDR1 WSHSY and CDR2 SAAADI. The CDR3 loop spans 14 amino acids. The CDR3 reads CASSEWDRAEEQYF. CDR3 coding DNA: TGCGCCAGCAGTGAGTGGGATAGGGCTGAAGAGCAGTACTTC.

In this sample, this clonotype turned up a few times. This sequence joins TRBV7-6 and TRBJ2-3; a weak D match, TRBD2 (6 bases). Trimming cost V 4 bases and J 5 bases, with 19 bases left between them. This CDR3 region has 16 residues. Germline V gene data show CDR1 as SGHVS and CDR2 as FNYEAQ. The CDR3 spells CASSSRAGIEEDTQYF. As DNA, the CDR3 is TGTGCCAGCAGCTCGAGGGCGGGGATCGAGGAAGATACGCAGTATTTT.